The rows below give T cell receptor beta chains drawn from one sample of a study of blood T cells in healthy people across ages. TCRdb re-called the 5' RACE reads with MiXCR, one entry per CDR3 protein. The repertoire holds roughly 1,100,000 distinct CDR3 sequences, approximately 25% seen once, with around 0.75% in the top ten. These data also formed part of another study, on T cells of mothers and their children.

The sample consisted of blood. These receptors all come from a girl aged 2-15 years in good health. CDR3s include the opening cysteine and the closing phenylalanine or tryptophan. The D gene is left open where the match is weak. Size is stated for part of the rows, as once, few or many counts, or as a class when the clone is expanded.

v_call: TRBV7-9; d_call: TRBD2; clone_size: .; j_call: TRBJ2-2; cdr3_aa: CASSRLPSGGADTGELFF; cdr3_nt: TGTGCCAGCAGCCGGCTTCCCAGCGGGGGGGCGGACACCGGGGAGCTGTTTTTT
v_call: TRBV20-1; d_call: .; clone_size: few; j_call: TRBJ2-5; cdr3_aa: CSASLPRTMKETQYF; cdr3_nt: TGCAGTGCTTCCTTACCGCGAACCATGAAAGAGACCCAGTACTTC
v_call: TRBV12-3/TRBV12-4; d_call: .; clone_size: .; j_call: TRBJ1-4; cdr3_aa: CASSSNFIRGANEKLFF; cdr3_nt: TGTGCCAGCAGTTCAAATTTTATACGGGGGGCCAATGAAAAACTGTTTTTT
v_call: TRBV15; d_call: .; clone_size: .; j_call: TRBJ2-1; cdr3_aa: CATSRDVGVPGPNEQFF; cdr3_nt: TGTGCCACCAGCAGAGATGTCGGGGTCCCTGGACCTAATGAGCAGTTCTTC
v_call: TRBV14; d_call: TRBD2; clone_size: few; j_call: TRBJ2-7; cdr3_aa: CASSHWTSDPYEQYF; cdr3_nt: TGTGCCAGCAGCCACTGGACTAGCGACCCATACGAGCAGTACTTC
v_call: TRBV6-2/TRBV6-3; d_call: .; clone_size: .; j_call: TRBJ2-7; cdr3_aa: CATTTAYEQYF; cdr3_nt: TGTGCCACGACTACCGCCTACGAGCAGTACTTC
v_call: TRBV20-1; d_call: TRBD1; clone_size: few; j_call: TRBJ2-6; cdr3_aa: CSARGQGWSGANVLTF; cdr3_nt: TGCAGTGCTAGAGGACAGGGGTGGTCTGGGGCCAACGTCCTGACTTTC
v_call: TRBV5-1; d_call: .; clone_size: few; j_call: TRBJ2-1; cdr3_aa: CASSLGLSRGDEQFF; cdr3_nt: TGCGCCAGCAGCTTGGGACTATCGAGGGGAGATGAGCAGTTCTTC
v_call: TRBV7-3; d_call: TRBD2; clone_size: few; j_call: TRBJ2-7; cdr3_aa: CASSYRGAGGEQYF; cdr3_nt: TGTGCCAGCAGCTACAGGGGAGCGGGAGGAGAGCAGTACTTC
v_call: TRBV29-1; d_call: TRBD2; clone_size: few; j_call: TRBJ2-1; cdr3_aa: CSVVLWRESPYNEQFF; cdr3_nt: TGCAGCGTTGTATTGTGGCGGGAGAGTCCTTACAATGAGCAGTTCTTC
v_call: TRBV29-1; d_call: TRBD2; clone_size: .; j_call: TRBJ2-1; cdr3_aa: CSVELGTRAYNEQFF; cdr3_nt: TGCAGCGTTGAACTAGGGACTAGGGCATACAATGAGCAGTTCTTC
v_call: TRBV19; d_call: TRBD1; clone_size: .; j_call: TRBJ1-5; cdr3_aa: CASSMRGQGWEPQHF; cdr3_nt: TGTGCCAGTAGTATGAGGGGACAGGGGTGGGAGCCCCAGCATTTT
v_call: TRBV10-2; d_call: .; clone_size: few; j_call: TRBJ2-5; cdr3_aa: CASSDPLWVKDSLASYEQCF; cdr3_nt: TGCGCCAGCAGTGATCCTCTCTGGGTGAAGGACTCGTTAGCCTCCTACGAGCAGTGCTTC
v_call: TRBV5-5; d_call: .; clone_size: .; j_call: TRBJ2-7; cdr3_aa: CASSFLAGGGEQYF; cdr3_nt: TGTGCCAGCAGCTTTTTAGCAGGGGGAGGCGAGCAGTACTTC
v_call: TRBV27; d_call: TRBD2; clone_size: .; j_call: TRBJ2-1; cdr3_aa: CASGRAGEISYNEQFF; cdr3_nt: TGTGCCAGCGGCAGGGCGGGAGAGATTAGCTACAATGAGCAGTTCTTC
v_call: TRBV6-2/TRBV6-3; d_call: TRBD1; clone_size: .; j_call: TRBJ2-1; cdr3_aa: CASIEQGGYNEQFF; cdr3_nt: TGTGCCAGCATCGAACAGGGGGGCTACAATGAGCAGTTCTTC
v_call: TRBV9; d_call: TRBD1; clone_size: .; j_call: TRBJ1-2; cdr3_aa: CASSDGQGVYGYTF; cdr3_nt: TGTGCCAGCAGCGACGGACAGGGGGTGTATGGCTACACCTTC
v_call: TRBV14; d_call: .; clone_size: .; j_call: TRBJ2-1; cdr3_aa: CASSQTRTLLSSYNEQFF; cdr3_nt: TGTGCCAGCAGCCAAACGAGGACTCTCCTAAGCTCCTACAATGAGCAGTTCTTC
v_call: TRBV3-1; d_call: .; clone_size: few; j_call: TRBJ1-1; cdr3_aa: CASSQGQRIEAFF; cdr3_nt: TGTGCCAGCAGCCAAGGACAGCGCATAGAAGCTTTCTTT
v_call: TRBV5-1; d_call: .; clone_size: .; j_call: TRBJ1-3; cdr3_aa: CASSPSRDGDSGNTIYF; cdr3_nt: TGCGCCAGCAGCCCCTCACGGGACGGGGACTCTGGAAACACCATATATTTT
v_call: TRBV29-1; d_call: TRBD1; clone_size: few; j_call: TRBJ1-2; cdr3_aa: CSVPAIDRAYGYTF; cdr3_nt: TGCAGCGTCCCAGCAATCGACAGGGCTTATGGCTACACCTTC
v_call: TRBV7-8; d_call: TRBD2; clone_size: .; j_call: TRBJ2-5; cdr3_aa: CASSSGGFGAGDQETQYF; cdr3_nt: TGTGCCAGCAGCTCAGGCGGGTTTGGAGCGGGGGATCAAGAGACCCAGTACTTC
v_call: TRBV20-1; d_call: TRBD1; clone_size: .; j_call: TRBJ1-1; cdr3_aa: CSATLMTGRAEAFF; cdr3_nt: TGCAGTGCTACCTTGATGACAGGGCGCGCTGAAGCTTTCTTT
v_call: TRBV21-1; d_call: .; clone_size: .; j_call: TRBJ1-2; cdr3_aa: CASSKGTNTGDNYGYTF; cdr3_nt: TGTGCCAGCAGCAAAGGGACTAATACAGGGGACAACTATGGCTACACCTTC
v_call: TRBV29-1; d_call: TRBD1; clone_size: few; j_call: TRBJ2-1; cdr3_aa: CSVTGTGIFNEQFF; cdr3_nt: TGCAGCGTTACCGGGACAGGGATCTTCAATGAGCAGTTCTTC
v_call: TRBV6-5; d_call: .; clone_size: .; j_call: TRBJ2-4; cdr3_aa: CASSPLPTKREDQYF; cdr3_nt: TGTGCCAGCAGTCCCTTACCGACTAAAAGGGAGGATCAGTACTTC
v_call: TRBV6-5; d_call: .; clone_size: .; j_call: TRBJ1-4; cdr3_aa: CASSYSAGVREKLFF; cdr3_nt: TGTGCCAGCAGTTACTCTGCCGGGGTTCGGGAAAAACTGTTTTTT
v_call: TRBV2; d_call: .; clone_size: few; j_call: TRBJ1-1; cdr3_aa: CASSESPGTEAFF; cdr3_nt: TGTGCCAGCAGTGAGTCTCCGGGGACTGAAGCTTTCTTT
v_call: TRBV20-1; d_call: .; clone_size: .; j_call: TRBJ2-5; cdr3_aa: CSAEDPKETQYF; cdr3_nt: TGCAGTGCTGAAGACCCGAAAGAGACCCAGTACTTC
v_call: TRBV10-3; d_call: TRBD2; clone_size: .; j_call: TRBJ2-3; cdr3_aa: CAISETQLAGFTDTQYF; cdr3_nt: TGTGCCATCAGTGAGACCCAACTAGCGGGGTTCACAGATACGCAGTATTTT
v_call: TRBV29-1; d_call: .; clone_size: .; j_call: TRBJ2-7; cdr3_aa: CSVEQADYEQYF; cdr3_nt: TGCAGCGTTGAGCAGGCGGACTACGAGCAGTACTTC
v_call: TRBV9; d_call: .; clone_size: .; j_call: TRBJ2-2; cdr3_aa: CASSFRIGGDTGELFF; cdr3_nt: TGTGCCAGCAGCTTCCGGATCGGAGGTGACACCGGGGAGCTGTTTTTT
v_call: TRBV20-1; d_call: .; clone_size: few; j_call: TRBJ2-3; cdr3_aa: CSARGGTDTQYF; cdr3_nt: TGCAGTGCTAGGGGTGGGACAGATACGCAGTATTTT
v_call: TRBV7-2; d_call: .; clone_size: .; j_call: TRBJ2-2; cdr3_aa: CASSPWAVGSGELFF; cdr3_nt: TGTGCCAGCAGCCCCTGGGCAGTGGGAAGCGGGGAGCTGTTTTTT
v_call: TRBV6-4; d_call: TRBD2; clone_size: few; j_call: TRBJ2-3; cdr3_aa: CASSDSGGADTQYF; cdr3_nt: TGTGCCAGCAGTGACAGTGGGGGGGCAGATACGCAGTATTTT
v_call: TRBV27; d_call: TRBD1; clone_size: few; j_call: TRBJ2-7; cdr3_aa: CASSSLDRAYYEQYF; cdr3_nt: TGTGCCAGCAGTTCTCTGGACAGGGCCTACTACGAGCAGTACTTC
v_call: TRBV25-1; d_call: .; clone_size: .; j_call: TRBJ2-5; cdr3_aa: CASSESDGYYQETQYF; cdr3_nt: TGTGCCAGCAGTGAATCAGACGGCTACTACCAAGAGACCCAGTACTTC
v_call: TRBV7-8; d_call: .; clone_size: .; j_call: TRBJ2-1; cdr3_aa: CASSLGGPVAYNEQFF; cdr3_nt: TGTGCCAGCAGCTTGGGAGGCCCTGTAGCCTACAATGAGCAGTTCTTC
v_call: TRBV20-1; d_call: TRBD2; clone_size: few; j_call: TRBJ2-5; cdr3_aa: CSASGTSGGQYQETQYF; cdr3_nt: TGCAGTGCTAGCGGGACTAGCGGGGGACAGTACCAAGAGACCCAGTACTTC
v_call: TRBV12-5; d_call: TRBD2; clone_size: .; j_call: TRBJ2-7; cdr3_aa: CASGLVRGERLGPFYEQYF; cdr3_nt: TGTGCTAGTGGTTTGGTACGGGGGGAACGACTCGGCCCCTTTTACGAGCAGTACTTC